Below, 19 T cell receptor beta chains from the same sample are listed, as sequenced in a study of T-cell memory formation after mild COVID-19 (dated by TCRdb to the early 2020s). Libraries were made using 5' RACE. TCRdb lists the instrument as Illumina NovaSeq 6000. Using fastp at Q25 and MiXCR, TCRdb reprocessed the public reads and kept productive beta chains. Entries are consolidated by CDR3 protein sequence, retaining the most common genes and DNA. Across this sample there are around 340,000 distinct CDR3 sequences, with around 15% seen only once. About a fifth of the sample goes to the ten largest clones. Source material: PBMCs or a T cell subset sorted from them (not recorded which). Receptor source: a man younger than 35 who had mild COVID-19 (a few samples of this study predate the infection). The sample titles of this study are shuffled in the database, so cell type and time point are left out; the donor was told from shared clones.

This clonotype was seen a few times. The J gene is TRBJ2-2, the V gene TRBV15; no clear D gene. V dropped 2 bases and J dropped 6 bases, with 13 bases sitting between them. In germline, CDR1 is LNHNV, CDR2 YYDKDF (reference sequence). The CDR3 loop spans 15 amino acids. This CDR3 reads CATSRFNSFSGELFF. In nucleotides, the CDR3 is TGTGCCACCAGCAGATTTAACAGTTTTTCCGGGGAGCTGTTTTTT.

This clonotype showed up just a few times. The CDR3: CASRRGAVNTEAFF. As DNA, the CDR3 is TGTGCCAGCAGACGAGGGGCGGTGAACACTGAAGCTTTCTTT. The chain combines TRBV7-2 with TRBJ1-1, with D maybe TRBD1 (5 bases). The CDR3 loop spans 14 amino acids. The V end lost 6 bases, the J end lost 0 bases, and 11 bases lay between the germline ends. Per germline, CDR1 SGHTA and CDR2 FQGNSA.

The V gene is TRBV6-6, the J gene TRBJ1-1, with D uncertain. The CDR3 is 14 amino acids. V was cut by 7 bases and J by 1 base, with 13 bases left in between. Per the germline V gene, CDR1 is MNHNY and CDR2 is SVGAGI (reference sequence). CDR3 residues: CASIPRSPNTEAFF. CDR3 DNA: TGTGCCAGCATCCCCCGGTCCCCGAACACTGAAGCTTTCTTT.

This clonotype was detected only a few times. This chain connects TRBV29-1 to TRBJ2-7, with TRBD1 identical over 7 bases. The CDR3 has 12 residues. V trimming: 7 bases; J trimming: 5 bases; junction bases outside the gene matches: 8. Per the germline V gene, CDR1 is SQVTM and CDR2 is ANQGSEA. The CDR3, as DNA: TGCAGCGACGAACAGGGGACCAACGAGCAGTACTTC. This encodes CSDEQGTNEQYF.

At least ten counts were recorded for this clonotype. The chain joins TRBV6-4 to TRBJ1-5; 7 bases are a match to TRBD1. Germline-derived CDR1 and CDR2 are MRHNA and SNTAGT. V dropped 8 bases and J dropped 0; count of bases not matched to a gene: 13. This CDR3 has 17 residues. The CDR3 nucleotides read TGTGCCAGCTTTGAGGGGGCCCACCCGTATAGCAATCAGCCCCAGCATTTT. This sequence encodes CASFEGAHPYSNQPQHF.

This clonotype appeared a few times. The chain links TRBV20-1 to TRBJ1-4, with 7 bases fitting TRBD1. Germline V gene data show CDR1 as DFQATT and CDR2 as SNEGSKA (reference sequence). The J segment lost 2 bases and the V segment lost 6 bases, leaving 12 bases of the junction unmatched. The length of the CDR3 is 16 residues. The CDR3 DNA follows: TGCAGTGCGGCCAAGGAGGGGGCGCGGACTAATGAAAAACTGTTTTTT. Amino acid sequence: CSAAKEGARTNEKLFF.

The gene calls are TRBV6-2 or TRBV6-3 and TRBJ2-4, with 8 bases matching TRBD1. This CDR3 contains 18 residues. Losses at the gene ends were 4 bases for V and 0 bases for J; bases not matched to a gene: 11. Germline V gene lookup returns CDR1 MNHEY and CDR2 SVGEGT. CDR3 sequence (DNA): TGTGCCAGCAGTTCGGGACAGGCCCTGGGGGCAGCCAAAAACATTCAGTACTTC. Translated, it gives CASSSGQALGAAKNIQYF.

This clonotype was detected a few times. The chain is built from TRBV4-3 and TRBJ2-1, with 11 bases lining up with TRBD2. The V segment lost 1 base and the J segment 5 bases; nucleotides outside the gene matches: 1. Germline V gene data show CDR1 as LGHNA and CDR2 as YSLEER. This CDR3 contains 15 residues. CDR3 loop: CASSQGLAGHNEQFF. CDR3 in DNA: TGCGCCAGCAGCCAAGGACTAGCGGGGCACAATGAGCAGTTCTTC.

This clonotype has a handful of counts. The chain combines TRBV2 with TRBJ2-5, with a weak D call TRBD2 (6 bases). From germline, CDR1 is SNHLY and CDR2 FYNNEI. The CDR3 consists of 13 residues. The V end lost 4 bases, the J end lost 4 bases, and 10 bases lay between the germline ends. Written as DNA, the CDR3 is TGTGCCAGCAGTGCGGGGGTGGGAGAGACCCAGTACTTC. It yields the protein CASSAGVGETQYF. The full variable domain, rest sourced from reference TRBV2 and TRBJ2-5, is EPEVTQTPSHQVTQMGQEVILRCVPISNHLYFYWYRQILGQKVEFLVSFYNNEISEKSEIFDDQFSVERPDGSNFTLKIRSTKLEDSAMYFCASSAGVGETQYFGPGTRLLVL.

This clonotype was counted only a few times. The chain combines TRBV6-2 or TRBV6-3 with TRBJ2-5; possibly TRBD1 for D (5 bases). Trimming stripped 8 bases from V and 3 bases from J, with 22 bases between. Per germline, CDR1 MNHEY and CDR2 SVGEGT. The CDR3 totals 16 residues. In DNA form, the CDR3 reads TGTGCCAGCGGGGATCCACAGGTATTCATCGAAGAGACCCAGTACTTC. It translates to CASGDPQVFIEETQYF.

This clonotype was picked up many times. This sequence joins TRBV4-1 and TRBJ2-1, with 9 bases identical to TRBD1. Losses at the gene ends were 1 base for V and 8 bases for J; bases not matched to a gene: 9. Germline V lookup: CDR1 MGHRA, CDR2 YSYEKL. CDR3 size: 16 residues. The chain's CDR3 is CASSQGPGQGHDEQFF. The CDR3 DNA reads TGCGCCAGCAGCCAAGGACCGGGACAGGGTCACGATGAGCAGTTCTTC.

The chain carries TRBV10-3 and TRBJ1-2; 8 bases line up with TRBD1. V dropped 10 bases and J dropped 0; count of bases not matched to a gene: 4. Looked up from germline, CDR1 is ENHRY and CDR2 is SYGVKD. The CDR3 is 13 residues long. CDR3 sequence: CATGTGANYGYTF. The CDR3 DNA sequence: TGTGCCACGGGGACAGGCGCTAACTATGGCTACACCTTC.

The CDR3 region is CSASGGGYEQYV. CDR3 nucleotide sequence: TGCAGTGCTAGCGGGGGGGGCTACGAGCAGTACGTC. The chain is built from TRBV20-1 and TRBJ2-7, with 8 nucleotides matching TRBD2. Trimming cost V 3 bases and J 3 bases; bases outside gene matches: 1. CDR3 length: 12 residues. Per germline, CDR1 DFQATT and CDR2 SNEGSKA (reference sequence).

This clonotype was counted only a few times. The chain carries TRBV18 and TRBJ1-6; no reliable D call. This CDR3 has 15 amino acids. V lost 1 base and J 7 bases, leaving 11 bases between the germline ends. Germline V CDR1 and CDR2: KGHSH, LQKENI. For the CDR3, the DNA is TGTGCCAGCTCACCACGGACTCAGAACAATTCACCCCTCCACTTT. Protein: CASSPRTQNNSPLHF.

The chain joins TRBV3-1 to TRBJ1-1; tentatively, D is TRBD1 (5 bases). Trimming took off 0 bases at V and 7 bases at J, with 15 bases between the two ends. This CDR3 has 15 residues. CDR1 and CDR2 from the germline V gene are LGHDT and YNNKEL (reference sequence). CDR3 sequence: CASSQDIVFQGEAFF. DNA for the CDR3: TGTGCCAGCAGCCAAGATATCGTTTTTCAGGGTGAAGCTTTCTTT.

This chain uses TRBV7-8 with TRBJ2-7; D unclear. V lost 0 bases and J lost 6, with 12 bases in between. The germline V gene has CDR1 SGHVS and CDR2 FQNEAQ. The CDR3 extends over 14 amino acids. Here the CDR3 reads CASSLAGLPLEQYF. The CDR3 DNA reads TGTGCCAGCAGCTTAGCAGGGCTCCCTCTCGAGCAGTACTTC.

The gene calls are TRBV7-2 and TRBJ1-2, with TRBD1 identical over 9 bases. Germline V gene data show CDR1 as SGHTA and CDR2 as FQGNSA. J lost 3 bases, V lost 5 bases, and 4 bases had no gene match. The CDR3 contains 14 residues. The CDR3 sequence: CASSTWTGDYGYTF. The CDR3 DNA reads TGTGCCAGCAGCACATGGACAGGGGACTATGGCTACACCTTC.

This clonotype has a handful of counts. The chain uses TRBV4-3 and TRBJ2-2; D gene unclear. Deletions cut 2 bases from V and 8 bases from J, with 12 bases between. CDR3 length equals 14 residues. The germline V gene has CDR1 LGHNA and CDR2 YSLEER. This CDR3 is CASSQFGLQGELFF. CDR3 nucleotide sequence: TGCGCCAGCAGCCAATTCGGTTTGCAGGGGGAGCTGTTTTTT.

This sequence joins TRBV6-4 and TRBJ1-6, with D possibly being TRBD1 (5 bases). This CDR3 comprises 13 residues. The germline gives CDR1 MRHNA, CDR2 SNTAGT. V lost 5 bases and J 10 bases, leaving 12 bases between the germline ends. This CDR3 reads CASSSGYGSPLHF. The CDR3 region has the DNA TGTGCCAGCAGTTCAGGGTATGGATCACCCCTCCACTTT.